The entry below gives a single TCR beta chain sequence along with its context. Its antigen is unknown. TCRalpha and TCRbeta libraries used 5'RACE with constant-segment primers and UMIs. TCRdb reprocessed the 5' RACE reads with MiXCR, giving one entry per CDR3 protein. The sample has about 470,000 distinct CDR3 sequences, roughly 25% seen once. This specimen comes from a study of T-cell memory formation after mild COVID-19. Study-level findings and limits: Among CD4+ contracting clones, most were CM and EM, and CD8+ ones EMRA.

The CDR3 consists of 16 residues. The germline CDR1 and CDR2 sequences are SGDLS and YYNGEE. The V segment lost 4 bases and the J segment 7 bases; nucleotides outside the gene matches: 8. Source material: PBMCs or a T cell subset sorted from them (not recorded which). The rearrangement joins TRBV9 to TRBJ2-1, with 13 bases matching TRBD2. The receptor was isolated from an adult woman who had mild COVID-19 (a few samples of this study predate the infection). Cell type and time point are not known. CDR3 coding DNA: TGTGCCAGCAGCCCAGGACTAGCGGGAGTTTTGAATGAGCAGTTCTTC. Encoded protein: CASSPGLAGVLNEQFF.